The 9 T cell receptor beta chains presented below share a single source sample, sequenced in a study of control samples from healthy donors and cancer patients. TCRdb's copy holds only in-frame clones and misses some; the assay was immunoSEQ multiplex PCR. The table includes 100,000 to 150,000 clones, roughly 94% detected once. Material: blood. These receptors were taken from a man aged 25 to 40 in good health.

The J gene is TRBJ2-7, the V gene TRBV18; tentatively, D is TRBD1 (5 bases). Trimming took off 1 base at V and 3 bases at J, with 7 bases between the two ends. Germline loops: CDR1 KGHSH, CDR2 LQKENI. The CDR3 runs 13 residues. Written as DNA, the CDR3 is TGTGCCAGCTCACCACAGGGGAACTACGAGCAGTACTTC. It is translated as CASSPQGNYEQYF. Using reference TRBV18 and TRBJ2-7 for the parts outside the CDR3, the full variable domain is NAGVMQNPRHLVRRRGQEARLRCSPMKGHSHVYWYRQLPEEGLKFMVYLQKENIIDESGMPKERFSAEFPKEGPSILRIQQVVRGDSAAYFCASSPQGNYEQYFGPGTRLTVT.

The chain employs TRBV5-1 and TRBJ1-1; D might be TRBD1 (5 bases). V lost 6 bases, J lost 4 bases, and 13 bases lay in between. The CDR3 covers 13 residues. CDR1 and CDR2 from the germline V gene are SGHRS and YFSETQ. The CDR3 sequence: CASIGQGGTEAFF. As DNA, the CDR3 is TGCGCCAGCATCGGGCAGGGTGGCACTGAAGCTTTCTTT.

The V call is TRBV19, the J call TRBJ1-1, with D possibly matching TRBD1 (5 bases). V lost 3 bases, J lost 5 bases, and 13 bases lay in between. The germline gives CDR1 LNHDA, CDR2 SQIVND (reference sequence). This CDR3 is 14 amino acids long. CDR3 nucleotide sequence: TGTGCCAGTAGTATGCAGGGTCTGGGGACTGAAGCTTTCTTT. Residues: CASSMQGLGTEAFF.

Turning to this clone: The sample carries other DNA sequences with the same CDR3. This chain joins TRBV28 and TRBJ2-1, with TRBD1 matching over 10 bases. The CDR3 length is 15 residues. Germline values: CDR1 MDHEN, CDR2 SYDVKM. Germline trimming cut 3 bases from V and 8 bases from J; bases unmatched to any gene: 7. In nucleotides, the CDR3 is TGTGCCAGCAGTTTTAGCGACAGGGGGCTGGATGAGCAGTTCTTC. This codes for CASSFSDRGLDEQFF.

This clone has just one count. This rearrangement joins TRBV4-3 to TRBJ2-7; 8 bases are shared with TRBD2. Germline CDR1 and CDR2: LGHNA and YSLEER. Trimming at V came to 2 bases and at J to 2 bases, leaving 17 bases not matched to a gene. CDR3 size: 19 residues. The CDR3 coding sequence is TGCGCCAGCAGCCAATCGTTCGCGGGGGGCCCTCGTGGGCCCTACGAGCAGTACTTC. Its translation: CASSQSFAGGPRGPYEQYF.

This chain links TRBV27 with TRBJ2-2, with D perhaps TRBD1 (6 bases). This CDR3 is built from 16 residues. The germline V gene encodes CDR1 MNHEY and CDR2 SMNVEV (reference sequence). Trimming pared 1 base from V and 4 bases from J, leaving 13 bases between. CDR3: CASSLFAGVSTGELFF. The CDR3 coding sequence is TGTGCCAGCAGTTTATTTGCAGGGGTGAGCACCGGGGAGCTGTTTTTT.

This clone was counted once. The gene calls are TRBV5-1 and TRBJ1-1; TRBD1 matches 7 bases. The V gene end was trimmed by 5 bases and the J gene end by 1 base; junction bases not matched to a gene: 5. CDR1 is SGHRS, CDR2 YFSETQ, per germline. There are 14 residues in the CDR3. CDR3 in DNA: TGCGCCAGCAGTACCGGGACAGCGAACACTGAAGCTTTCTTT. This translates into CASSTGTANTEAFF. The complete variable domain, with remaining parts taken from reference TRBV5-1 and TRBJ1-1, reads KAGVTQTPRYLIKTRGQQVTLSCSPISGHRSVSWYQQTPGQGLQFLFEYFSETQRNKGNFPGRFSGRQFSNSRSEMNVSTLELGDSALYLCASSTGTANTEAFFGQGTRLTVV.

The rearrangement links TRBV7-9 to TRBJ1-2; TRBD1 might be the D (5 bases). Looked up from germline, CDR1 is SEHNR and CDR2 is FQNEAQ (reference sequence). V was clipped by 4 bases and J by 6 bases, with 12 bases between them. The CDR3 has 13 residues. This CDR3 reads CASSSGQGDGYTF. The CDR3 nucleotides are TGTGCCAGCAGCTCCGGGCAGGGAGATGGCTACACCTTC.

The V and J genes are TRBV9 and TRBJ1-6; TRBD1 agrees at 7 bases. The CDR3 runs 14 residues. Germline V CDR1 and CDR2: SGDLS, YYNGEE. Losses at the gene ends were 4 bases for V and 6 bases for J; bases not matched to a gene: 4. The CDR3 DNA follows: TGTGCCAGCAGCCTTCGACAGGGTAATTCACCCCTCCACTTT. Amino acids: CASSLRQGNSPLHF.